This passage covers 17 T cell receptor beta chains from one sample sequenced in a study of cytomegalovirus exposure and HLA in healthy donors. Primers for the PCR totalled 60 Vbeta and 13 Jbeta. Assay: immunoSEQ multiplex PCR; the TCRdb copy retains only in-frame clones and omits some. In the table there are 120,000 or so clones, roughly 68% of which are singletons. Specimen: PBMCs. All receptors come from a woman aged 45-59 years in good health and CMV-seropositive.

This chain joins TRBV30 and TRBJ1-1; the D gene is possibly TRBD1 (5 bases). The V gene's germline CDR1 is GTSNPN and CDR2 SVGIG (reference sequence). The CDR3 runs 14 residues. V was shortened by 0 bases and J by 6 bases, with 14 bases between the two germline ends. The CDR3 reads CAWSVYRPGAEAFF. The CDR3, as DNA: TGTGCCTGGAGTGTATACAGGCCAGGCGCTGAAGCTTTCTTT.

The rearrangement uses TRBV5-4 and TRBJ1-1; D is possibly TRBD1 (5 bases). Germline CDR1 and CDR2: SGHNT and YYREEE (reference sequence). Trimming took 6 bases from V and 4 from J, leaving 13 bases between them. This CDR3 has 13 amino acids. CDR3 DNA: TGTGCCAGCACCCCCCAGGGTGGCACTGAAGCTTTCTTT. This gives the protein CASTPQGGTEAFF. The full variable domain, its missing parts supplied by reference TRBV5-4 and TRBJ1-1, is ETGVTQSPTHLIKTRGQQVTLRCSSQSGHNTVSWYQQALGQGPQFIFQYYREEENGRGNFPPRFSGLQFPNYSSELNVNALELDDSALYLCASTPQGGTEAFFGQGTRLTVV.

The CDR3 spells CASSRQGYGEQYF. In nucleotides, the CDR3 is TGTGCCAGCAGCCGCCAGGGTTATGGCGAGCAGTACTTC. The rearrangement links TRBV5-4 to TRBJ2-7; TRBD1 might be the D (5 bases). Trimming shortened V by 4 bases and J by 6 bases, and 14 bases separated the two germline ends. Germline CDR1 is SGHNT and CDR2 is YYREEE (reference sequence). The length of the CDR3 is 13 residues. Full variable domain (outside the CDR3, taken from reference TRBV5-4 and TRBJ2-7): ETGVTQSPTHLIKTRGQQVTLRCSSQSGHNTVSWYQQALGQGPQFIFQYYREEENGRGNFPPRFSGLQFPNYSSELNVNALELDDSALYLCASSRQGYGEQYFGPGTRLTVT.

The chain has TRBV9 and TRBJ1-2; no clear D. V was trimmed by 3 bases and J by 8 bases, leaving 14 bases between them. The CDR3 runs 13 residues. Germline V gene lookup returns CDR1 SGDLS and CDR2 YYNGEE. CDR3 residues: CASSAPWAQGYTF. Written as DNA, the CDR3 is TGTGCCAGCAGCGCCCCGTGGGCACAGGGCTACACCTTC.

The V and J genes are TRBV4-2 and TRBJ2-7, with a tentative D call TRBD2 (6 bases). The ends were cut back, 4 bases at V and 2 bases at J, with 18 bases in the middle. CDR1 and CDR2 (germline): LGHNA, YNFKEQ. The CDR3 is 16 amino acids. This chain's CDR3 is CASSPAVNGGAYEQYF. DNA for the CDR3: TGTGCCAGCAGCCCCGCAGTGAACGGGGGAGCCTACGAGCAGTACTTC.

The rearrangement joins TRBV6-6 to TRBJ2-5, with a tentative D call TRBD2 (6 bases). This CDR3 is 13 amino acids long. The ends were cut back, 6 bases at V and 1 base at J, with 9 bases in the middle. CDR1 is MNHNY and CDR2 is SVGAGI in the germline V gene (reference sequence). The CDR3 reads CASSRDFQETQYF. The CDR3 bases are TGTGCCAGCAGCCGGGACTTCCAAGAGACCCAGTACTTC.

The chain couples TRBV6-5 to TRBJ2-2, with 8 bases fitting TRBD1. This CDR3 is built from 14 residues. Germline CDR1 is MNHEY and CDR2 is SVGAGI. V was pared by 4 bases and J by 5 bases, with 3 bases of the junction left unmatched. As DNA, the CDR3 is TGTGCCAGCAGTTTTCAGGGGGCTACCGGGGAGCTGTTTTTT. Residues: CASSFQGATGELFF.

In this sample, this clone turned up a few times. The rearrangement joins TRBV7-9 to TRBJ2-7, with 7 bases that match TRBD1. The V gene end was trimmed by 3 bases and the J gene end by 6 bases; junction bases not matched to a gene: 2. The CDR3 has 12 amino acids. The germline gives CDR1 SEHNR, CDR2 FQNEAQ (reference sequence). The CDR3 nucleotides are TGTGCCAGCAGCTTTGGGACAGCCGAGCAGTACTTC. This sequence encodes CASSFGTAEQYF.

The chain combines TRBV2 with TRBJ2-5, with 13 bases matching TRBD2. Unmatched junction bases numbered 0, after V lost 6 bases and J lost 2 bases. This CDR3 region has 14 residues. Germline loops: CDR1 SNHLY, CDR2 FYNNEI. Written as DNA, the CDR3 is TGTGCCAGCAGGACTAGCGGGGGGCAAGAGACCCAGTACTTC. This encodes CASRTSGGQETQYF.

CDR3 amino acids: CASTRDSGNTIYF. The DNA for the CDR3 is TGTGCCAGCACCAGGGACTCTGGAAACACCATATATTTT. The chain combines TRBV2 with TRBJ1-3; D may be TRBD1 (5 bases). The CDR3 is 13 amino acids. Germline CDR1 SNHLY, CDR2 FYNNEI. The germline V and J ends were trimmed by 7 bases and 0 bases, with 7 bases remaining between them.

The chain is built from TRBV4-3 and TRBJ2-3; TRBD2 aligns across 9 bases. V lost 0 bases, J lost 2 bases, and 6 bases stayed unmatched. CDR1 is LGHNA, CDR2 YSLEER, per germline. This CDR3 is built from 17 residues. This CDR3 is CASSQEGSGGFTDTQYF. The CDR3 region has the DNA TGCGCCAGCAGCCAAGAAGGCAGCGGGGGGTTCACAGATACGCAGTATTTT.

The rearrangement joins TRBV19 to TRBJ1-3; D gene uncertain. CDR3 length equals 14 residues. Trimming cost V 3 bases and J 2 bases, with 8 bases left between them. The germline CDR1 and CDR2 sequences are LNHDA and SQIVND (reference sequence). CDR3 nucleotide sequence: TGTGCCAGTAGTATTTCGAGCACTGGAAACACCATATATTTT. This encodes CASSISSTGNTIYF.

The CDR3 region is CASSPGWVGNTIYF. The CDR3 coding sequence is TGTGCCAGCAGCCCCGGGTGGGTCGGAAACACCATATATTTT. The chain links TRBV7-9 to TRBJ1-3, with D unclear. The CDR3 totals 14 residues. Trimming shortened V by 5 bases and J by 4 bases, and 12 bases separated the two germline ends. CDR1 and CDR2 from the germline V gene are SEHNR and FQNEAQ (reference sequence).

The chain carries TRBV29-1 and TRBJ2-7; 10 bases match TRBD1. Germline lookup yields CDR1 SQVTM and CDR2 ANQGSEA. The V and J ends lost 8 bases and 2 bases, in that order; junction bases with no gene match: 21. The CDR3 extends over 18 amino acids. The CDR3 DNA reads as TGCAGCCCTATCGGACAGGGGGATTTGACCGAGTCCCCCTACGAGCAGTACTTC. This gives the protein CSPIGQGDLTESPYEQYF.

This sequence joins TRBV2 and TRBJ1-5; D is uncertain. The CDR3 spans 14 residues. The V gene's germline CDR1 is SNHLY and CDR2 FYNNEI. The V gene lost 3 bases and the J gene lost 5 bases, with 11 bases spanning the gap. DNA of the CDR3: TGTGCCAGCAGTGAGTCGGGGTCGGATCAGCCCCAGCATTTT. Amino acid sequence: CASSESGSDQPQHF.

There are a few counts of this clone. The CDR3 DNA is TGTGCCAGCAGCCCGAGTTGGGATACGCAGTATTTT. Its translation: CASSPSWDTQYF. The rearrangement joins TRBV14 to TRBJ2-3; D unresolved. The CDR3 sequence is 12 residues long. Germline V lookup: CDR1 SGHDN, CDR2 FVKESK. Deletions cut 4 bases from V and 6 bases from J, with 8 bases between.

The CDR3 here is CASGLPLPIAGNYGYTF. The CDR3 bases are TGTGCTAGTGGTTTGCCCCTCCCAATCGCCGGGAACTATGGCTACACCTTC. The chain employs TRBV12-5 and TRBJ1-2; unclear D gene. V was shortened by 2 bases and J by 2 bases, with 18 bases between the two germline ends. This CDR3 contains 17 residues. Germline CDR1 is LGHNT and CDR2 is FRNRAP. Looking up the rest from reference TRBV12-5 and TRBJ1-2 gives the full variable domain: DARVTQTPRHKVTEMGQEVTMRCQPILGHNTVFWYRQTMMQGLELLAYFRNRAPLDDSGMPKDRFSAEMPDATLATLKIQPSEPRDSAVYFCASGLPLPIAGNYGYTFGSGTRLTVV.